The clone carrying this T cell receptor beta chain was recorded once. The source of the sample is a study of blood T cell repertoires in COVID-19. Study overall: There were acute and convalescent COVID-19 samples, and they came from the United States, Italy and Spain. The cDNA or gDNA used as material had been derived from T cells, B-cell-depleted T cells, or PBMCs.

This CDR3 is built from 15 residues. Trimming cost V 3 bases and J 4 bases; bases outside gene matches: 9. Germline values: CDR1 ENHRY, CDR2 SYGVKD. Sequencing used immunoSEQ multiplex PCR; TCRdb keeps in-frame clones, though not all of them. This table has about 200,000 clones, about 88% appearing once. This TCR came from a woman of 80 years or more with acute or convalescent COVID-19. The chain has TRBV10-3 and TRBJ2-7; 7 nucleotides agree with TRBD1. The sequenced sample consisted of peripheral blood. Written as DNA, the CDR3 is TGTGCCATCAGTGATGGGGGACAGAGGTTGTACGAGCAGTACTTC. Translated: CAISDGGQRLYEQYF.